One sample yielded the 16 T cell receptor beta chains listed below, sequenced in a study of tumor and adjacent non-tumor tissue in lung cancer. RNA was extracted from bulk tissue without any cell sorting. Three rounds of nested PCR, following a modified ARM-PCR protocol, produced the TCRbeta library. TCRdb reprocessed the multiplex PCR reads with MiXCR, giving one entry per CDR3 protein. Of about 110,000 distinct CDR3 sequences listed, approximately 71% are singletons. The source material was lung tumor tissue. These TCRs come from a woman aged 60-75 years with non-small cell lung cancer.

This chain connects TRBV12-3 or TRBV12-4 to TRBJ2-1, with TRBD2 as a possible D gene (6 bases). CDR3 length equals 15 residues. V lost 8 bases, J lost 8 bases, and 22 bases lay in between. The CDR3 coding sequence is TGTGCCAGCTGTGGAGGGGCATGGCACCCGGATGAGCAGTTCTTC. Amino acids: CASCGGAWHPDEQFF.

This chain connects TRBV29-1 to TRBJ1-2, with a weak D call TRBD1 (6 bases). The CDR3 spans 14 residues. Germline V lookup: CDR1 SQVTM, CDR2 ANQGSEA. Written as DNA, the CDR3 is TGCAGTGCTTCACCGGCAGGGGTTAAGGGTGGCTACACCTTC. It translates to CSASPAGVKGGYTF.

As for this clonotype: It may be a read error: a sequence one base away is much more abundant. This chain links TRBV5-4 with TRBJ1-2; 11 nucleotides line up with TRBD1. The CDR3 runs to 13 residues. In germline, CDR1 is SGHNT, CDR2 YYREEE (reference sequence). The CDR3: CASRWTGGYGYIF. CDR3 bases: TGTGCCAGCAGATGGACAGGGGGCTATGGCTACATCTTC.

Comment on this clonotype: This is likely a read error, given that the CDR3 carries no conserved phenylalanine or tryptophan at its end. The chain uses TRBV20-1 and TRBJ2-3, with 8 nucleotides matching TRBD2. The CDR3 length is 15 residues. Germline CDR1 DFQATT, CDR2 SNEGSKA (reference sequence). The V gene end was trimmed by 3 bases and the J gene end by 4 bases; junction bases not matched to a gene: 9. The CDR3 nucleotides are TGCAGTGCTAGGACGATTAGCGGGATCGCAGATACGCAGTATTAT. This encodes CSARTISGIADTQYY.

This clonotype was found once. The junction and the germline gene differ at one end; a read error may be behind it. This chain connects TRBV28 to TRBJ1-1; D call uncertain. The CDR3 runs to 13 residues. Germline lookup yields CDR1 MDHEN and CDR2 SYDVKM. CDR3 sequence: CASSLRQNTDAFF. Written as DNA, the CDR3 is TGTGCCAGCAGTTTGCGCCAGAACACTGATGCTTTCTTT.

Note on this clonotype: With a much larger clone just one base away, this may be a read error. The rearrangement joins TRBV12-3 or TRBV12-4 to TRBJ2-7, with a possible D match to TRBD1 (5 bases). The CDR3 sequence is 15 residues long. CDR3: CASGLNLQGIYEQYF. The CDR3 nucleotides read TGTGCCAGCGGTTTGAATTTGCAGGGAATCTACGAGCAGTACTTC.

CDR3 bases: TGTGCCAGCGGTCCTGGGACGGGAGTAACCGGGGAGCTGTTTTTT. It specifies CASGPGTGVTGELFF. The chain has TRBV11-1 and TRBJ2-2; tentative D call: TRBD2 (6 bases). V dropped 8 bases and J dropped 5 bases, with 18 bases sitting between them. The CDR3 covers 15 residues. The germline CDR1 and CDR2 sequences are SGHAT and FQDESV (reference sequence).

Turning to this clonotype: A read error is likely, as this CDR3 ends without the conserved phenylalanine or tryptophan. The chain joins TRBV29-1 to TRBJ1-5, with 8 bases lining up with TRBD1. CDR3 length: 14 amino acids. Germline values: CDR1 SQVTM, CDR2 ANQGSEA. Trimming removed 4 bases from V and 8 bases from J; junction bases left unmatched: 10. The chain's CDR3 is CSVVKWTGKEPQHL. DNA for the CDR3: TGCAGCGTTGTAAAATGGACAGGGAAAGAGCCCCAGCATCTT.

Remarks on this clonotype: Likely a read error: the CDR3 ends without its conserved phenylalanine or tryptophan. CDR3 sequence: CASSPTRDSYYEQYY. CDR3 coding DNA: TGTGCCAGCAGCCCCACCCGGGACTCTTACTACGAGCAGTACTAT. The chain uses TRBV7-2 and TRBJ2-7; the D gene is possibly TRBD2 (6 bases). The germline V gene encodes CDR1 SGHTA and CDR2 FQGNSA. CDR3 length: 15 amino acids. V lost 5 bases and J 3 bases, leaving 17 bases between the germline ends.

This chain connects TRBV4-1 to TRBJ2-5; D may match TRBD1 or TRBD2 (5 bases each). CDR3 length equals 21 residues. Between the trimmed V and J ends, which lost 2 bases and 1 base, there was a span of 29 bases. CDR1 and CDR2 from the germline V gene are MGHRA and YSYEKL. The CDR3 reads CASSQIVVVPGASTFQETQYF. CDR3 DNA sequence: TGCGCCAGCAGCCAAATAGTGGTCGTACCCGGGGCCTCTACCTTCCAAGAGACCCAGTACTTC.

This clonotype has just a few counts. The chain carries TRBV6-4 and TRBJ2-3, with 8 positions matching TRBD2. This CDR3 spans 16 amino acids. V trimming: 0 bases; J trimming: 2 bases; junction bases outside the gene matches: 4. Germline values: CDR1 MRHNA, CDR2 SNTAGT. The CDR3 sequence is CASSDSISGDTDTQYF. The CDR3 bases are TGTGCCAGCAGTGACTCGATTAGCGGGGACACAGATACGCAGTATTTT.

Concerning this clonotype: No conserved phenylalanine or tryptophan ends this CDR3, so it is likely a read error. Because the CDR3's place on the DNA is in doubt, the DNA is left out and the CDR3 is given as listed by TCRdb. V gene TRBV11-2 combines with J gene TRBJ1-6. The CDR3 region is 14 residues in length, termini included. Germline V gene data show CDR1 as SGHAT and CDR2 as FQNNGV. This CDR3 is CTSSLEASNSPIHS.

A few counts support this clonotype. A much larger clone sits a single nucleotide away, making a read error possible. The chain carries TRBV6-1 and TRBJ2-3, with D maybe TRBD2 (5 bases). Germline CDR1 and CDR2: MNHNS and SASEGT. CDR3 length: 14 amino acids. CDR3 nucleotide sequence: TGTGCCAGCAGTCCGAGGCCTAGCACATATACGCAGTATTTT. It encodes CASSPRPSTYTQYF.

Points on this clonotype: This may stem from a read error, because a much larger clone lies one nucleotide away. V and J are TRBV6-2 or TRBV6-3 and TRBJ2-1; D unresolved. Trimming pared 5 bases from V and 9 bases from J, leaving 11 bases between. This CDR3 contains 12 residues. Germline assignment: CDR1 MNHEY and CDR2 SVGEGT. The CDR3 sequence is CASSSPSVEQFF. CDR3 nucleotide sequence: TGTGCCAGCAGTAGCCCTTCCGTTGAGCAGTTCTTC.

On this clonotype itself: Since no conserved phenylalanine or tryptophan closes the CDR3, a read error is the likely cause. The limits of the CDR3 on the DNA are not certain, so only TCRdb's listed CDR3 is given. The chain carries TRBV11-2 and TRBJ1-5; TRBD1, the table's D call, lacks a check against the DNA. The CDR3 numbers 13 amino acids, ends counted. Germline V gene data show CDR1 as SGHAT and CDR2 as FQNNGV. The chain's CDR3 is CACSRDRGQPLHY.

This clonotype was observed a single time. This could be a read error, since a much larger clone is one nucleotide away. V gene TRBV12-3 or TRBV12-4 combines with J gene TRBJ1-1; D is possibly TRBD1 (5 bases). Trimming stripped 6 bases from V and 11 bases from J, with 16 bases between. This CDR3 comprises 12 residues. CDR3: CASRFRGLGAFF. DNA of the CDR3: TGTGCCAGCAGATTTCGGGGGTTAGGCGCTTTCTTT.